A selection of T cell receptor beta chains follows, all from one sample in a study of glioma-infiltrating T cells after dendritic cell vaccination. Repertoires were generated with immunoSEQ multiplex PCR, while TCRdb's copy carries only in-frame clones and drops some. Of just under 60,000 clones in the sample, roughly 83% were seen once. Source: blood, taken after dendritic cell vaccination. The receptors were gathered from a human donor with glioblastoma. CDR3s include the opening cysteine and the closing phenylalanine or tryptophan. A D gene is named only where the DNA matches it firmly. Clone size is stated in some rows and not others, as once, few, many or a class when expanded.

>TRBJ2-3|16|once|TRBV5-6|-
CASSLGGDSSTDTQYF
>TRBJ1-1|15|-|TRBV2|-
CASSERRTMNTEAFF
>TRBJ1-1|13|-|TRBV18|TRBD1
CASSQGADTEAFF
>TRBJ1-2|14|-|TRBV5-1|TRBD1
CASSLPGGVRGYTF
>TRBJ2-5|12|-|TRBV30|-
CAWSINEETQYF
>TRBJ1-2|13|few|TRBV13|-
CASSLGADYGYTF
>TRBJ2-7|14|few|TRBV27|TRBD1
CASSFRDRGAGQYF
>TRBJ2-7|13|-|TRBV30|-
CAWSAERRDEQYF
>TRBJ1-3|11|-|TRBV11-2|-
CASLEGNTIYF
>TRBJ1-2|16|-|TRBV5-6|-
CASSWALGQGGDGYTF
>TRBJ1-1|13|once|TRBV2|-
CASSATGLSEAFF
>TRBJ1-2|15|-|TRBV7-9|TRBD1
CASSQGEVSGPTTTF
>TRBJ1-1|17|-|TRBV11-3|-
CASSLDHGRYMNTEAFF
>TRBJ2-1|12|once|TRBV2|-
CASIEGSNEQFF
>TRBJ2-5|14|once|TRBV18|-
CASSLRGPEETQYF